The 30 T cell receptor beta chains below all came from one sample that was sequenced in a study of T-cell reconstitution after alpha-beta-depleted transplantation in children. The authors prepared the TCRbeta library with unique molecular identifiers. TCRdb independently ran MiXCR on the PCR reads; one entry per CDR3 protein. The table includes roughly 45,000 distinct CDR3 sequences, about 10% detected once. Sequenced material: PBMCs, mostly from graft donor cells, taken 60 days after TCRalphabeta/CD19-depleted stem cell transplant. These receptors were taken from a male patient under 10 years old who had a stem cell transplant for chronic granulomatous disease, so the T cells may come from the graft donor.

There are many counts of this clonotype. The chain joins TRBV13 to TRBJ2-7; D tentatively fits TRBD1 or TRBD2 (6 bases each). The CDR3 has 13 amino acids. Trimming took off 3 bases at V and 6 bases at J, with 12 bases between the two ends. Germline CDR1 PRHDT, CDR2 FYEKMQ (reference sequence). CDR3 sequence reads: CASSFSEGGEQYF. The CDR3 nucleotides are TGTGCCAGCAGCTTTTCGGAGGGGGGCGAGCAGTACTTC.

As DNA, the CDR3 is TGTGCAAGTCGCCGTCGTTCTAGCGGGCATGAGCAGTTCTTC. Its protein is CASRRRSSGHEQFF. The chain carries TRBV12-2 and TRBJ2-1; TRBD2, the table's D call, was not compared with the DNA. TRBV12-2 is termed a pseudogene. CDR3 size: 14 residues.

This clonotype was counted at least ten times. The chain has TRBV9 and TRBJ2-7; D uncertain. CDR1 SGDLS and CDR2 YYNGEE come from the germline V gene. The CDR3 runs 15 residues. With 0 bases removed from V and 5 bases from J, the gap between germline ends came to 15 bases. CDR3 loop: CASSVGPVRRDEQYF. DNA of the CDR3: TGTGCCAGCAGCGTAGGGCCTGTCAGACGGGACGAGCAGTACTTC. The whole variable domain, remainder taken from reference TRBV9 and TRBJ2-7, is DSGVTQTPKHLITATGQRVTLRCSPRSGDLSVYWYQQSLDQGLQFLIQYYNGEERAKGNILERFSAQQFPDLHSELNLSSLELGDSALYFCASSVGPVRRDEQYFGPGTRLTVT.

This clonotype showed up many times. The chain is built from TRBV20-1 and TRBJ1-2, with 8 bases matching TRBD1. The CDR3 extends over 14 amino acids. Germline V gene lookup returns CDR1 DFQATT and CDR2 SNEGSKA (reference sequence). V shed 3 bases, J shed 8 bases, and the junction held 11 bases outside the gene matches. The CDR3 spells CSASRDRGGSGYTF. The CDR3 DNA is TGCAGTGCTAGCCGCGACAGGGGTGGGTCGGGCTACACCTTC.

This clonotype was recorded many times. V gene TRBV7-2 combines with J gene TRBJ2-7, with D perhaps being TRBD1 or TRBD2 (6 bases each). The ends were cut back, 0 bases at V and 5 bases at J, with 14 bases in the middle. This CDR3 has 15 amino acids. Germline lookup yields CDR1 SGHTA and CDR2 FQGNSA. The CDR3 DNA sequence: TGTGCCAGCAGCTTAGCCAGCAGTAGGGGGGACGAGCAGTACTTC. It codes for CASSLASSRGDEQYF.

This clonotype was recorded at least ten times. The J gene is TRBJ2-1, the V gene TRBV12-3 or TRBV12-4, with 8 bases fitting TRBD1. The CDR3 has 13 amino acids. Trimming at V came to 4 bases and at J to 12 bases, leaving 8 bases not matched to a gene. The CDR3 here is CASSSNPQGGQFF. CDR3 nucleotides: TGTGCCAGCAGTTCCAACCCACAGGGGGGGCAGTTCTTC.

The DNA for the CDR3 is TGTGCCAGCAGCTTGGGCCCCCTGAGCGGGAGTCTCGACGGGGAGCTGTTTTTT. Translation gives CASSLGPLSGSLDGELFF. The chain couples TRBV5-4 to TRBJ2-2; 8 bases line up with TRBD2. The germline V gene encodes CDR1 SGHNT and CDR2 YYREEE (reference sequence). V lost 0 bases, J lost 7 bases, and 14 bases stayed unmatched. This CDR3 comprises 18 residues.

This clonotype was seen many times. The chain employs TRBV2 and TRBJ1-2, with a tentative D call TRBD1 (5 bases). V lost 1 base to trimming and J lost 4 bases, with 16 bases between them. Germline V gives CDR1 SNHLY, CDR2 FYNNEI. The CDR3 runs to 16 residues. In DNA form, the CDR3 reads TGTGCCAGCAGTGAAGTTCAAGAGGGGTCGATCTATGGCTACACCTTC. This translates into CASSEVQEGSIYGYTF.

This clonotype was seen ten or more times. This chain connects TRBV9 to TRBJ1-1; TRBD1 might be the D (6 bases). V was cut by 3 bases and J by 4 bases, with 19 bases left in between. The CDR3 runs 16 residues. Germline CDR1 and CDR2: SGDLS and YYNGEE. CDR3 nucleotides: TGTGCCAGCAGCGCCATCGAACAGGGAGATGGCACTGAAGCTTTCTTT. It encodes CASSAIEQGDGTEAFF.

This clonotype was counted ten times or more. The genes are TRBV7-9 and TRBJ2-7; TRBD2 matches 8 bases. Germline CDR1 is SEHNR and CDR2 is FQNEAQ (reference sequence). The CDR3 is 15 amino acids. V lost 1 base and J lost 2; bases outside the gene matches: 4. The CDR3 bases are TGTGCCAGCAGCTTAGTCGCTAGCGGGCCCTACGAGCAGTACTTC. Its protein product is CASSLVASGPYEQYF.

This clonotype was seen ten or more times. This chain joins TRBV3-1 and TRBJ2-7; D ambiguous. Germline values: CDR1 LGHDT, CDR2 YNNKEL (reference sequence). The CDR3 has 15 amino acids. Trimming shortened V by 0 bases and J by 0 bases, and 9 bases separated the two germline ends. The CDR3 loop reads CASSQEVGNSYEQYF. The CDR3 DNA reads TGTGCCAGCAGCCAAGAAGTCGGCAACTCCTACGAGCAGTACTTC.

This clonotype was observed many times. The chain links TRBV15 to TRBJ1-3; 7 bases are a match to TRBD1. The germline gives CDR1 LNHNV, CDR2 YYDKDF (reference sequence). The junction had 3 bases not matched to a gene; V was cut back by 6 bases and J by 1 base. The CDR3 loop spans 14 amino acids. CDR3 in amino acids: CATRGRGSGNTIYF. The CDR3 nucleotides read TGTGCCACCAGAGGCAGGGGGTCTGGAAACACCATATATTTT.

This clonotype appeared a few times. The rearrangement uses TRBV9 and TRBJ1-2; D call uncertain. The CDR3 sequence is 13 residues long. Germline V gives CDR1 SGDLS, CDR2 YYNGEE. V lost 1 base, J lost 3 bases, and 7 bases lay in between. CDR3 residues: CASSVSGDYGYTF. CDR3 in DNA: TGTGCCAGCAGCGTATCCGGGGACTATGGCTACACCTTC.

This clonotype was detected ten times or more. This chain links TRBV13 with TRBJ1-6; 7 nucleotides agree with TRBD1. V dropped 3 bases and J dropped 7; count of bases not matched to a gene: 15. The CDR3 length is 18 residues. Germline V gene data show CDR1 as PRHDT and CDR2 as FYEKMQ (reference sequence). CDR3 region: CASSFLPLTGNKNSPLHF. The CDR3 DNA reads TGTGCCAGCAGCTTTCTCCCCTTGACAGGGAATAAAAATTCACCCCTCCACTTT.

This clonotype was observed many times. The genes are TRBV15 and TRBJ2-1; 10 nucleotides match TRBD2. Germline assignment: CDR1 LNHNV and CDR2 YYDKDF (reference sequence). V lost 1 base to trimming and J lost 13 bases; unmatched junction nucleotides: 10. The CDR3 runs 15 residues. The DNA of the CDR3 is TGTGCCACCAGCAGAGTAGGGCTAGCGGGAGTCTACCAGTTCTTC. Translating gives CATSRVGLAGVYQFF.

The table lists this clonotype with many counts. This sequence joins TRBV20-1 and TRBJ2-3; TRBD2 agrees at 11 bases. With 2 bases clipped from V and 6 bases from J, the junction kept 13 bases outside the gene matches. This CDR3 is 17 amino acids long. CDR1 and CDR2 (germline): DFQATT, SNEGSKA (reference sequence). The CDR3 region has the DNA TGCAGTGCTAGATCGTATAGCGGGAGGGCCTTAGGGGATACGCAGTATTTT. Protein sequence: CSARSYSGRALGDTQYF.

The rearrangement uses TRBV20-1 and TRBJ2-7, with TRBD2 identical over 11 bases. Germline loops: CDR1 DFQATT, CDR2 SNEGSKA (reference sequence). This CDR3 contains 13 residues. CDR3 protein: CSSTSGSFHEQYF. Here the CDR3 DNA reads TGCAGCTCTACTAGCGGGAGTTTCCACGAGCAGTACTTC.

The table lists this clonotype with many counts. The chain links TRBV2 to TRBJ1-3; D remains ambiguous. Germline V lookup: CDR1 SNHLY, CDR2 FYNNEI. V lost 0 bases, J lost 2 bases, and 5 bases lay in between. The CDR3 is made up of 14 amino acids. CDR3 bases: TGTGCCAGCAGTGAAGCACGGACTGGAAACACCATATATTTT. This sequence encodes CASSEARTGNTIYF. Variable domain in full (rest from reference TRBV2 and TRBJ1-3): EPEVTQTPSHQVTQMGQEVILRCVPISNHLYFYWYRQILGQKVEFLVSFYNNEISEKSEIFDDQFSVERPDGSNFTLKIRSTKLEDSAMYFCASSEARTGNTIYFGEGSWLTVV.

The chain recombines TRBV7-6 with TRBJ2-1, with 9 nucleotides matching TRBD2. This CDR3 comprises 17 residues. CDR1 is SGHVS and CDR2 is FNYEAQ in the germline V gene. V gave up 0 bases and J gave up 12 bases; unmatched junction bases: 15. The CDR3: CASSLAKTSGVLIRQFF. CDR3 bases: TGTGCCAGCAGCTTAGCCAAGACTAGCGGTGTCCTTATTAGGCAGTTCTTC.

This clonotype was counted at least ten times. The chain has TRBV2 and TRBJ2-5; no reliable D call. The V end was cut by 4 bases, the J end by 5 bases, with 5 bases between. The CDR3 runs to 11 residues. The germline CDR1 and CDR2 sequences are SNHLY and FYNNEI. The CDR3 reads CASSVSETQYF. In DNA, the CDR3 is TGTGCCAGCAGTGTGTCGGAGACCCAGTACTTC.

This clonotype appeared a few times. The chain joins TRBV20-1 to TRBJ1-3, with D hard to call. The CDR3 length is 12 residues. Germline V lookup: CDR1 DFQATT, CDR2 SNEGSKA (reference sequence). Trimming took 3 bases from V and 3 from J, leaving 6 bases between them. The DNA of the CDR3 is TGCAGTGCTAGGACGTATGGAAACACCATATATTTT. This sequence encodes CSARTYGNTIYF.

This clonotype has at least ten counts. The genes are TRBV30 and TRBJ1-2; D might be TRBD1 (5 bases). The CDR3 sequence is 13 residues long. Trimming cost V 2 bases and J 8 bases, with 15 bases left between them. Per the germline V gene, CDR1 is GTSNPN and CDR2 is SVGIG (reference sequence). The CDR3: CAWSTVLTEGYTF. For the CDR3, the DNA is TGTGCCTGGAGTACAGTCTTGACAGAAGGCTACACCTTC. The full variable domain, its missing parts supplied by reference TRBV30 and TRBJ1-2, is SQTIHQWPATLVQPVGSPLSLECTVEGTSNPNLYWYRQAAGRGLQLLFYSVGIGQISSEVPQNLSASRPQDRQFILSSKKLLLSDSGFYLCAWSTVLTEGYTFGSGTRLTVV.

This clonotype was counted many times. Relative to the germline gene, one junction end is altered; a read error may explain this. This sequence joins TRBV29-1 and TRBJ2-1, with 10 bases aligning to TRBD1. The length of the CDR3 is 14 residues. Germline CDR1 reads SQVTM; CDR2 reads ANQGSEA. The DNA for the CDR3 is TGCAGCGTAACCGGGACAGGGGATTACAGTGAGCAGTTCTTC. Its translation is CSVTGTGDYSEQFF.

This clonotype has at least ten counts. DNA for the CDR3: TGTGCCAGCAGTTTACAGGGCAACTATGGCTACACCTTC. Translation: CASSLQGNYGYTF. The chain uses TRBV12-3 or TRBV12-4 and TRBJ1-2; TRBD1 is a possible D gene (5 bases). The CDR3 extends over 13 amino acids. The V gene lost 2 bases and the J gene lost 2 bases, with 6 bases spanning the gap.

The table lists this clonotype with a few counts. V usage is TRBV6-2 or TRBV6-3 and J usage is TRBJ2-5; TRBD2 is a possible D gene (5 bases). V lost 6 bases and J lost 5, with 19 bases in between. Per germline, CDR1 MNHEY and CDR2 SVGEGT. The CDR3 is 15 residues long. In DNA, the CDR3 is TGTGCCAGCAGCCCCCTAATTCGGAGGCGGGAGACCCAGTACTTC. It is translated as CASSPLIRRRETQYF.

This clonotype was seen many times. The chain recombines TRBV3-1 with TRBJ1-5; D not certain. V was trimmed by 5 bases and J by 4 bases, leaving 12 bases between them. The CDR3 runs to 14 residues. CDR1 LGHDT and CDR2 YNNKEL come from the germline V gene (reference sequence). CDR3 amino acids: CASSLPGANQPQHF. In DNA form, the CDR3 reads TGTGCCAGCAGCTTACCGGGCGCTAATCAGCCCCAGCATTTT.

This clonotype has just a few counts. The genes are TRBV20-1 and TRBJ1-2; no reliable D call. This CDR3 is 13 amino acids long. CDR1 DFQATT and CDR2 SNEGSKA come from the germline V gene (reference sequence). V dropped 1 base and J dropped 7 bases, with 13 bases sitting between them. DNA for the CDR3: TGCAGTGCTAGAGTGGGGTTGGAGTTTGGCTACACCTTC. This translates into CSARVGLEFGYTF.

This clonotype was counted between two and nine times. This chain links TRBV20-1 with TRBJ2-4; D remains unclear. With 3 bases removed from V and 0 bases from J, the gap between germline ends came to 9 bases. The germline CDR1 and CDR2 sequences are DFQATT and SNEGSKA (reference sequence). This CDR3 has 14 amino acids. The CDR3 here is CSARRGLAKNIQYF. The CDR3 nucleotides are TGCAGTGCTAGGAGAGGATTAGCCAAAAACATTCAGTACTTC.

By sample share, this clonotype is medium-sized. The CDR3 DNA follows: TGTGCCAGCAGCTTACGGGGACAGCTAGAAGCTTTCTTT. It is translated as CASSLRGQLEAFF. The chain uses TRBV7-3 and TRBJ1-1; TRBD1 matches 7 bases. After removal of 2 bases from V and 8 bases from J, the junction contained 5 bases not matched to a gene. This CDR3 contains 13 residues. Germline-derived CDR1 and CDR2 are SGHTA and FQGTGA.

This chain joins TRBV20-1 and TRBJ1-3, with TRBD1 as a possible D gene (6 bases). The length of the CDR3 is 17 residues. Between the trimmed V and J ends, which lost 1 base and 0 bases, there was a span of 16 bases. In germline, CDR1 is DFQATT, CDR2 SNEGSKA (reference sequence). CDR3 sequence reads: CSARGPHRVRSGNTIYF. As DNA, the CDR3 is TGCAGTGCTAGAGGTCCCCACAGGGTACGCTCTGGAAACACCATATATTTT.